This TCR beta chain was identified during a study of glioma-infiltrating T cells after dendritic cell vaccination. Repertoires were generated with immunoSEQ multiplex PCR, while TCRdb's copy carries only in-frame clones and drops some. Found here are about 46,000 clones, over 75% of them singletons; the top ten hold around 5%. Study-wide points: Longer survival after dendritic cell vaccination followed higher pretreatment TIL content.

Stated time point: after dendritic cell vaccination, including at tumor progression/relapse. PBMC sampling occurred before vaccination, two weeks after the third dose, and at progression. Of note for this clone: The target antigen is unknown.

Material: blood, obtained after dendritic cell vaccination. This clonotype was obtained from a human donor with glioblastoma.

The CDR3: CASRNAGIVQYF. The CDR3 DNA reads TGTGCCAGCAGGAACGCAGGGATAGTTCAGTACTTC. The chain links TRBV6-1 to TRBJ2-7; TRBD1 is a possible D gene (5 bases). Deletions cut 6 bases from V and 10 bases from J, with 16 bases between. CDR1 and CDR2 from the germline V gene are MNHNS and SASEGT. This CDR3 has 12 residues.